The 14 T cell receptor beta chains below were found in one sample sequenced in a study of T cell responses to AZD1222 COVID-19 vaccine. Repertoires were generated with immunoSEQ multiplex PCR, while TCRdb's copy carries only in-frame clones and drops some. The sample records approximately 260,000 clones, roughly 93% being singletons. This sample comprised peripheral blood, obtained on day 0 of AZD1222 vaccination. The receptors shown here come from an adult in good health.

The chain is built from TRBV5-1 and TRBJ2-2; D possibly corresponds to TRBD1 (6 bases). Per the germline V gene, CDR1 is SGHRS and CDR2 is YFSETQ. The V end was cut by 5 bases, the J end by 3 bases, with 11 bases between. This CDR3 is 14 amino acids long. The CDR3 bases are TGCGCCAGCAGTAGGACAGCCTACACCGGGGAGCTGTTTTTT. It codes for CASSRTAYTGELFF.

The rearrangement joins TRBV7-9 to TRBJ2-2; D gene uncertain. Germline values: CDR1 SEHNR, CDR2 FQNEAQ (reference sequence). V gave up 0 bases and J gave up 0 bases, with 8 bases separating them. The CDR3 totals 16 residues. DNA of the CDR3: TGTGCCAGCAGCTTAGCGCTTACAGCGAACACCGGGGAGCTGTTTTTT. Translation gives CASSLALTANTGELFF.

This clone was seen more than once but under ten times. CDR3 protein: CASSIGAPYEQYF. The CDR3 DNA follows: TGTGCCAGTAGTATAGGAGCCCCCTACGAGCAGTACTTC. The chain has TRBV19 and TRBJ2-7; D is unclear. In germline, CDR1 is LNHDA, CDR2 SQIVND (reference sequence). Trimming removed 1 base from V and 2 bases from J, with 6 bases in between. The CDR3 has 13 amino acids.

The CDR3 DNA sequence: TGCGCCAGCAGCTTGGGGACGGGAAGCGACGAGCAGTACTTC. As protein: CASSLGTGSDEQYF. The chain recombines TRBV5-1 with TRBJ2-7; D is perhaps TRBD2 (5 bases). CDR1 and CDR2 (germline): SGHRS, YFSETQ. V dropped 0 bases and J dropped 5 bases, with 12 bases sitting between them. This CDR3 has 14 amino acids.

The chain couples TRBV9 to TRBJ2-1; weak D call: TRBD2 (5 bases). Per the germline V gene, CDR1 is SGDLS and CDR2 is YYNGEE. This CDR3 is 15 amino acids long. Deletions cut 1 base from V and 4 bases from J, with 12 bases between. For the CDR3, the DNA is TGTGCCAGCAGCGTATCGGCGGGTGGATACAATGAGCAGTTCTTC. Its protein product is CASSVSAGGYNEQFF.

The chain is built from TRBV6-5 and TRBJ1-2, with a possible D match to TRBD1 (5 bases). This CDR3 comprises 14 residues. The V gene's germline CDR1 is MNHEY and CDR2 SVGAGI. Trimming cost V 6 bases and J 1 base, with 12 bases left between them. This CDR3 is CASSRSDINYGYTF. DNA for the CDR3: TGTGCCAGCAGCCGTTCGGACATTAACTATGGCTACACCTTC.

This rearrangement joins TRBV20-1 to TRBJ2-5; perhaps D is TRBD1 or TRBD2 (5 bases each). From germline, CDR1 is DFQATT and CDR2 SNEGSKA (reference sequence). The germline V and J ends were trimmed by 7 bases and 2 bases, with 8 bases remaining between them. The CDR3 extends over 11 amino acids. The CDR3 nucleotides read TGCAGTGTGGGGGAGCAAGAGACCCAGTACTTC. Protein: CSVGEQETQYF.

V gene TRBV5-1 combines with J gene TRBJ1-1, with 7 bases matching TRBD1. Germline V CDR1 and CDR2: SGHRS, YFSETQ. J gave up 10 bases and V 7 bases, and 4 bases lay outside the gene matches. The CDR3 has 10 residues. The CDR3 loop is CASRNRGAFF. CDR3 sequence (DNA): TGCGCCAGCCGTAACAGGGGAGCTTTCTTT.

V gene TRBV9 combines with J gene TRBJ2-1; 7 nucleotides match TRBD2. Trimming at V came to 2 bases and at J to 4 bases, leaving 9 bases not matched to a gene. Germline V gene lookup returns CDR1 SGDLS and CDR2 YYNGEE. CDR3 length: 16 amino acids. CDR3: CASSVGAGVKYNEQFF. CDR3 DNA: TGTGCCAGCAGCGTCGGTGCGGGGGTGAAGTACAATGAGCAGTTCTTC.

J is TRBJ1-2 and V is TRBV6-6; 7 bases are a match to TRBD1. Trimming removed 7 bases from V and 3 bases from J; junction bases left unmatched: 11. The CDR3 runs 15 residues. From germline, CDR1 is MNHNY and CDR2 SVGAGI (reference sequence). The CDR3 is CASNKIAGQDYGYTF. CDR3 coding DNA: TGTGCCAGCAACAAAATCGCCGGACAGGACTATGGCTACACCTTC.

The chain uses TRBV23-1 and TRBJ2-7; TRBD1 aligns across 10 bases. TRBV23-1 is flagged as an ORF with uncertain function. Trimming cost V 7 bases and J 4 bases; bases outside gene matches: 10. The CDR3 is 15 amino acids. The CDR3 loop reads CASTITGTGAYEQYF. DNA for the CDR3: TGCGCCAGCACTATTACCGGGACAGGGGCGTACGAGCAGTACTTC.

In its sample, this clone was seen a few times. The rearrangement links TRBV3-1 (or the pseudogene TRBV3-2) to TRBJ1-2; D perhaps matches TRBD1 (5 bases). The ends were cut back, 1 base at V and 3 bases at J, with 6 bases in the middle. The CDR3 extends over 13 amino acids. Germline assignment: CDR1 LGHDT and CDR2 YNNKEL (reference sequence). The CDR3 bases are TGTGCCAGCAGCCAAGTAGGGGACTATGGCTACACCTTC. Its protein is CASSQVGDYGYTF.

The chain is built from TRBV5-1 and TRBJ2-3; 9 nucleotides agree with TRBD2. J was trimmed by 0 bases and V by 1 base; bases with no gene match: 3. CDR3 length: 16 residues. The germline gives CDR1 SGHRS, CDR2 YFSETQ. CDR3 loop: CASSLITSGSTDTQYF. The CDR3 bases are TGCGCCAGCAGCTTGATTACTAGCGGGAGCACAGATACGCAGTATTTT. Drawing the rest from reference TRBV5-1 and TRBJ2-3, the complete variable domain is KAGVTQTPRYLIKTRGQQVTLSCSPISGHRSVSWYQQTPGQGLQFLFEYFSETQRNKGNFPGRFSGRQFSNSRSEMNVSTLELGDSALYLCASSLITSGSTDTQYFGPGTRLTVL.

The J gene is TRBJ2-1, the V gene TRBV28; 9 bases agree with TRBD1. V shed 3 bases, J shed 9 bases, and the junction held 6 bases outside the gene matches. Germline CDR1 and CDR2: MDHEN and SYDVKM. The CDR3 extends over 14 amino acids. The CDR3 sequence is CASSLGQGSGEQFF. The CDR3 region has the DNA TGTGCCAGCAGTTTGGGACAGGGCTCGGGTGAGCAGTTCTTC.